This paragraph reports one T cell receptor (beta chain). The antigen it recognizes is unknown. Base qualities are not at hand, and no much larger clone is one base apart. The sample belongs to a study of T-cell memory formation after mild COVID-19 (dated by TCRdb to the early 2020s). The study in broad terms: TCR sequence clusters from the two donors were largely donor specific. In a couple of donors, T-cell clones that expanded and contracted after mild COVID-19 were tracked by sequencing TCRalpha and TCRbeta repertoires over time. Two young, previously healthy adult volunteers, one female and one male, were included in the cohort. Study-wide findings and limitations: SARS-CoV-2 specificity was not confirmed for the second-wave clones peaking on day 37. Only a couple of mild cases were covered in the study, and larger cohorts including severe cases with pre-infection samples were considered necessary. Clones contracting from day 15 to 85 had balanced CD4/CD8 phenotypes, while a second wave expanding from day 15 to 37 was biased towards CD4+. Some responding clones were detected in pre-infection memory, suggesting pre-existing cross-reactive memory T cells joined the SARS-CoV-2 response. Contracting CD4+ clones turned up mainly in the CM and EM memory subsets, whereas EMRA was where CD8+ clones were enriched.

PBMCs were isolated by Ficoll-Paque density gradient centrifugation. Instrument used: Illumina NovaSeq 6000. Using 5'RACE with constant-segment primers, TCRalpha and TCRbeta cDNA libraries were constructed, with sample barcodes and unique molecular identifiers added in the process. Trizol reagent was used to extract RNA from every sample. Libraries were amplified in two PCR steps, with a second sample barcode and Illumina TruSeq adapters added in the second step. Sequencing of the libraries was done on an Illumina NovaSeq, producing 2 x 150 bp paired-end reads. In the paper's pipeline: The reads were demultiplexed and collapsed into UMI-guided consensus sequences using migec v1.2.7. With mixcr v2.1.11, UMI consensuses were aligned to TRA and TRB V and J templates and assembled into clonotypes. A clonotype was counted as expanded or contracted only if both edgeR and NoisET called the change significant, with noise models trained on biological replicates. For edgeR calls, the thresholds were a false discovery rate-adjusted p below 0.01 and a log2 fold-change of 1. PCA with hierarchical clustering of max-normalized trajectories of the 1000 most abundant clonotypes was used as exploratory dynamics analysis. Each responding clone was given a CD4 or CD8 phenotype based on the CD4+ and CD8+ repertoires, which had been sequenced separately. The public reads were run again by TCRdb, first through fastp at Q25 and then through MiXCR, and only productive beta chains were kept. All rows with the same CDR3 protein become a single entry with the most common DNA and genes. The V and J calls and clone size are TCRdb's, not the authors'. The sample table shows approximately 480,000 distinct CDR3 sequences, and about 18% are seen once. Roughly 12% of the sample belongs to the ten largest clones.

The CDR3 contains 16 residues, cysteine and phenylalanine counted. The kept DNA is CDR3 alone, 48 bases in frame from the first base. Based on the germline V gene, the CDR1 and CDR2 sequences are KGHSH and LQKENI. The germline ends are 15 bases apart after V is trimmed by 1 base and J by 3 bases. This chain joins TRBV18 to TRBJ1-2, and perhaps TRBD1 as D gene, on 5 matching bases. Sequencing was carried out using PBMCs or a T cell subset sorted from them (not recorded which). This TCR was recovered from an adult woman who had mild COVID-19 (a few samples of this study predate the infection). The sample titles of this study are shuffled in the database, so cell type and time point are left out; the donor was told from shared clones. The CDR3 protein sequence reads: CASSPLGQQDYYGYTF. The sequenced DNA: TGTGCCAGCTCACCACTGGGGCAGCAAGACTACTATGGCTACACCTTC. The full variable domain, with segments outside the CDR3 supplied by the reference TRBV18 and TRBJ1-2 proteins, appears as NAGVMQNPRHLVRRRGQEARLRCSPMKGHSHVYWYRQLPEEGLKFMVYLQKENIIDESGMPKERFSAEFPKEGPSILRIQQVVRGDSAAYFCASSPLGQQDYYGYTFGSGTRLTVV.